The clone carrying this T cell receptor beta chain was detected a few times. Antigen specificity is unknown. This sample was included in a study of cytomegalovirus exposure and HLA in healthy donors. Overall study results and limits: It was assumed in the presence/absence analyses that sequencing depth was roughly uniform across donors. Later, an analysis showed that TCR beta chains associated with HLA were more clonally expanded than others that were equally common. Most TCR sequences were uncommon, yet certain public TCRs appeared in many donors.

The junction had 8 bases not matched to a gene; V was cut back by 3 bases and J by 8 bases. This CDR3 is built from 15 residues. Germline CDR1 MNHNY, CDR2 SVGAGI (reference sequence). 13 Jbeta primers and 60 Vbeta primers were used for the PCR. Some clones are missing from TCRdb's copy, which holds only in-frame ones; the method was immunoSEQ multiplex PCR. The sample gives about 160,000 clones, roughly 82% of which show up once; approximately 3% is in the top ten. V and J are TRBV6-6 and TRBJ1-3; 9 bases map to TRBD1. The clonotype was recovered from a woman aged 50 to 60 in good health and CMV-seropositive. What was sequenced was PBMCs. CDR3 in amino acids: CASSYSGTGLHTIYF. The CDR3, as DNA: TGTGCCAGCAGTTATTCCGGGACAGGGCTACACACCATATATTTT.